The entry below describes one T cell receptor (beta chain). The CDR3 sequence is 15 residues long. V lost 4 bases and J lost 6; bases outside the gene matches: 9. Germline V gene sequence: CDR1 LNHDA, CDR2 SQIVND (reference sequence). This entry is derived from a study of blood T cell repertoires in COVID-19. Study summary: Acute-phase and convalescent COVID-19 samples originated in the United States, Italy and Spain. Sources were T cells, B-cell-depleted T cells, or PBMCs; the material itself was cDNA or gDNA.

Under the authors' procedure: Nucleated cell counts were estimated from reference gene primer amplification. Clones were sequenced by immunoSEQ multiplex PCR, and TCRdb holds only the in-frame ones, with some missing. The V and J calls and the clone size are those of that table, but D and trimming were determined from the DNA. The table includes about 75,000 clones, 75% to 90% detected once. Sample: peripheral blood. This TCR came from a human donor in a cohort sampled during active COVID-19. The V call is TRBV19, the J call TRBJ1-2; 9 bases align to TRBD1. This CDR3 reads CASSTSSGTGHGYTF. The CDR3, as DNA: TGTGCCAGTAGTACTTCTTCCGGGACAGGGCATGGCTACACCTTC.